One sample yielded the 18 T cell receptor beta chains listed below, sequenced in a study of CD8 T cells in Susac syndrome. An amount of RNA that ranged from 0.5 to 1 ug was reverse transcribed with random hexamers. In TCRdb, the immunoSEQ multiplex PCR reads were re-called with MiXCR into one record per CDR3 protein. The sample holds about 120,000 distinct CDR3 sequences, around 94% seen once. Material: CD4+ T cells from PBMCs. The source is a human donor with multiple sclerosis.

This rearrangement joins TRBV3-1 to TRBJ1-6; maybe TRBD1 (5 bases). V was trimmed by 6 bases and J by 5 bases, leaving 11 bases between them. The CDR3 extends over 14 amino acids. The V gene's germline CDR1 is LGHDT and CDR2 YNNKEL (reference sequence). CDR3 bases: TGTGCCAGCAGTTCAGGGTCTCATAATTCACCCCTCCACTTT. Protein sequence: CASSSGSHNSPLHF.

This sequence joins TRBV30 and TRBJ1-2, with a weak D call TRBD1 (5 bases). Trimming cost V 5 bases and J 4 bases, with 14 bases left between them. The CDR3 runs to 13 residues. CDR1 is GTSNPN and CDR2 is SVGIG in the germline V gene (reference sequence). This CDR3 reads CAWDGTSGYGYTF. CDR3 nucleotide sequence: TGTGCCTGGGACGGGACCTCAGGCTATGGCTACACCTTC.

The chain links TRBV5-1 to TRBJ1-2; the D is unclear. CDR1 and CDR2 (germline): SGHRS, YFSETQ. CDR3 length: 14 amino acids. The V end was cut by 6 bases, the J end by 1 base, with 13 bases between. The CDR3 DNA sequence: TGCGCCAGCACCGTAGGTGATTTTAACTATGGCTACACCTTC. Translating it yields CASTVGDFNYGYTF.

This sequence joins TRBV20-1 and TRBJ1-5, with TRBD1 identical over 7 bases. The CDR3 extends over 15 amino acids. Losses at the gene ends were 6 bases for V and 5 bases for J; bases not matched to a gene: 13. From germline, CDR1 is DFQATT and CDR2 SNEGSKA (reference sequence). CDR3 nucleotides: TGCAGTGCAGCACTACTAGGGGGCTTCGATCAGCCCCAGCATTTT. As protein: CSAALLGGFDQPQHF.

The V call is TRBV3-1, the J call TRBJ2-2; the D gene is possibly TRBD2 (6 bases). This CDR3 is 15 amino acids long. V lost 5 bases, J lost 8 bases, and 18 bases lay in between. Germline V lookup: CDR1 LGHDT, CDR2 YNNKEL (reference sequence). The CDR3 DNA reads as TGTGCCAGCAGCTCAACCTCCCGGGGGACTGGGGAGCTGTTTTTT. The encoded protein is CASSSTSRGTGELFF.

V usage is TRBV30 and J usage is TRBJ2-7; D call uncertain. CDR1 is GTSNPN and CDR2 is SVGIG in the germline V gene (reference sequence). The CDR3 has 11 residues. Between the trimmed V and J ends, which lost 3 bases and 5 bases, there was a span of 8 bases. DNA of the CDR3: TGTGCCTGGAGCCCATTGGACGAGCAGTACTTC. Translating it yields CAWSPLDEQYF.

The chain uses TRBV5-1 and TRBJ1-2; D may be TRBD1 (5 bases). Germline CDR1 and CDR2: SGHRS and YFSETQ. The CDR3 runs to 15 residues. Trimming removed 2 bases from V and 6 bases from J, with 17 bases in between. Here the CDR3 DNA reads TGCGCCAGCAGCTTCGGTTTAGAGGGGAGGCATGGCTACACCTTC. Its protein product is CASSFGLEGRHGYTF.

J is TRBJ1-6 and V is TRBV9, with D perhaps TRBD1 (5 bases). The CDR3 length is 14 residues. V dropped 3 bases and J dropped 7 bases, with 11 bases sitting between them. Per germline, CDR1 SGDLS and CDR2 YYNGEE. CDR3 in amino acids: CASSAGLLNSPLHF. The DNA of the CDR3 is TGTGCCAGCAGCGCGGGACTTCTAAATTCACCCCTCCACTTT.

The J gene is TRBJ2-5, the V gene TRBV4-2, with D perhaps assigned TRBD1 or TRBD2 (5 bases each). With 0 bases removed from V and 7 bases from J, the gap between germline ends came to 21 bases. Germline lookup yields CDR1 LGHNA and CDR2 YNFKEQ. The CDR3 runs to 17 residues. CDR3 in amino acids: CASSQDPAQATGGTQYF. Here the CDR3 DNA reads TGTGCCAGCAGCCAAGATCCGGCGCAGGCTACTGGGGGGACCCAGTACTTC.

The chain uses TRBV20-1 and TRBJ1-5; a possible D gene is TRBD1 (5 bases). The germline CDR1 and CDR2 sequences are DFQATT and SNEGSKA (reference sequence). Trimming shortened V by 2 bases and J by 3 bases, and 14 bases separated the two germline ends. The CDR3 spans 15 residues. The CDR3 loop reads CSARSAVGVNQPQHF. CDR3 nucleotide sequence: TGCAGTGCTAGATCCGCAGTGGGGGTCAATCAGCCCCAGCATTTT.

The rearrangement joins TRBV27 to TRBJ2-2; TRBD1 or TRBD2 may be the D gene (5 bases each). Trimming stripped 6 bases from V and 3 bases from J, with 14 bases between. Germline V lookup: CDR1 MNHEY, CDR2 SMNVEV (reference sequence). The length of the CDR3 is 15 residues. This CDR3 is CASSFRDHYTGELFF. CDR3 nucleotides: TGTGCCAGCAGCTTCCGGGACCACTACACCGGGGAGCTGTTTTTT.

The V gene is TRBV5-6, the J gene TRBJ1-2, with 10 bases that match TRBD1. The J segment lost 3 bases and the V segment lost 4 bases, leaving 6 bases of the junction unmatched. CDR1 SGHDT and CDR2 YYEEEE come from the germline V gene. The CDR3 length is 15 residues. CDR3 sequence: CASSPTGGMDYGYTF. For the CDR3, the DNA is TGTGCCAGCAGCCCGACAGGGGGCATGGACTATGGCTACACCTTC.

This clonotype was recorded only once. V gene TRBV6-2 or TRBV6-3 combines with J gene TRBJ1-2; D call uncertain. V shed 7 bases and J shed 8 bases, with 11 bases lying between them. Looked up from germline, CDR1 is MNHEY and CDR2 is SVGEGT. The CDR3 runs to 11 residues. CDR3 nucleotides: TGTGCCAGCACCTCGAGGTTCGGCTACACCTTC. Translating gives CASTSRFGYTF.

The chain uses TRBV24-1 and TRBJ1-3; no clear D. The CDR3 contains 13 residues. Germline values: CDR1 KGHDR, CDR2 SFDVKD. V dropped 3 bases and J dropped 4 bases, with 6 bases sitting between them. This CDR3 is CATSDRTGNTIYF. DNA of the CDR3: TGTGCCACCAGTGATCGAACCGGAAACACCATATATTTT.

The rearrangement uses TRBV5-4 and TRBJ2-3; tentative D call: TRBD2 (6 bases). Trimming shortened V by 0 bases and J by 3 bases, and 8 bases separated the two germline ends. Per the germline V gene, CDR1 is SGHNT and CDR2 is YYREEE (reference sequence). The CDR3 covers 14 residues. CDR3 amino acids: CASSLAEGTDTQYF. CDR3 coding DNA: TGTGCCAGCAGCTTGGCGGAGGGGACAGATACGCAGTATTTT. Based on the CDR3 plus reference TRBV5-4 and TRBJ2-3, the full variable domain is ETGVTQSPTHLIKTRGQQVTLRCSSQSGHNTVSWYQQALGQGPQFIFQYYREEENGRGNFPPRFSGLQFPNYSSELNVNALELDDSALYLCASSLAEGTDTQYFGPGTRLTVL.

The gene calls are TRBV9 and TRBJ2-6; D gene unclear. Germline values: CDR1 SGDLS, CDR2 YYNGEE. The CDR3 contains 15 residues. The V gene lost 0 bases and the J gene lost 2 bases, with 6 bases spanning the gap. The CDR3, as DNA: TGTGCCAGCAGCGTAGAGTTTGCTGGGGCCAACGTCCTGACTTTC. Translation: CASSVEFAGANVLTF. Using reference TRBV9 and TRBJ2-6 for the parts outside the CDR3, the full variable domain is DSGVTQTPKHLITATGQRVTLRCSPRSGDLSVYWYQQSLDQGLQFLIQYYNGEERAKGNILERFSAQQFPDLHSELNLSSLELGDSALYFCASSVEFAGANVLTFGAGSRLTVL.

This clonotype was seen a handful of times. This rearrangement joins TRBV3-1 to TRBJ1-1; the D gene is possibly TRBD1 (6 bases). Trimming removed 4 bases at V and 4 bases at J, with 7 bases between. The CDR3 runs 12 residues. CDR1 and CDR2 from the germline V gene are LGHDT and YNNKEL (reference sequence). The CDR3 coding sequence is TGTGCCAGCAGCCCCAGGGGCACTGAAGCTTTCTTT. As protein: CASSPRGTEAFF.

The rearrangement links TRBV20-1 to TRBJ2-5; 14 nucleotides match TRBD2. Germline values: CDR1 DFQATT, CDR2 SNEGSKA (reference sequence). Trimming took 6 bases from V and 3 from J; bases not matched to a gene: 15. This CDR3 contains 18 residues. CDR3 sequence: CSAPTGLAGAYSEETQYF. The CDR3 nucleotides read TGCAGTGCGCCAACGGGACTAGCGGGGGCTTACTCGGAAGAGACCCAGTACTTC.